This entry is about one T cell receptor beta chain. TCRdb re-derived calls from the RT-PCR reads in MiXCR, one entry per CDR3 protein. This table has 200,000 to 250,000 distinct CDR3 sequences, 13% to 15% appearing once. The CDR3 sequence is 18 residues long. The germline V gene has CDR1 SGDLS and CDR2 YYNGEE. Unmatched junction bases numbered 11, after V lost 4 bases and J lost 0 bases. This sample was included in a study of patients and donors after allogeneic stem cell transplantation. This sequence joins TRBV9 and TRBJ2-3; 10 positions agree with TRBD2. The sequenced sample was blood, either unsorted or a sorted T cell fraction (not recorded which). This receptor was identified in a human donor who was either an allogeneic HSCT recipient or a stem cell or donor lymphocyte infusion donor (not recorded which). It is not recorded whose cells these are; they may come from a transplant donor. As DNA, the CDR3 is TGTGCCAGCAGCCGGAGAATTGGGACTAGCGAAAGCACAGATACGCAGTATTTT. Translation: CASSRRIGTSESTDTQYF. The full variable domain, its missing parts supplied by reference TRBV9 and TRBJ2-3, is DSGVTQTPKHLITATGQRVTLRCSPRSGDLSVYWYQQSLDQGLQFLIQYYNGEERAKGNILERFSAQQFPDLHSELNLSSLELGDSALYFCASSRRIGTSESTDTQYFGPGTRLTVL.